The clone carrying this T cell receptor (beta chain) is judged medium-sized (0.01 to 0.1%). Generated by immunoSEQ multiplex PCR, the TCRdb table keeps only in-frame clones and is missing some. Among about 43,000 clones listed, around nine tenths were seen once. This sample was taken from a study of PD-L1 blockade in urothelial cancer. The germline gives CDR1 SGHAT, CDR2 FQNNGV. J gave up 7 bases and V 0 bases, and 13 bases lay outside the gene matches. The CDR3 extends over 18 amino acids. The source was PBMCs, collected around atezolizumab (anti-PD-L1) treatment. This chain connects TRBV11-2 to TRBJ2-1; 9 nucleotides align to TRBD1. The TCR comes from a woman aged 55-75 years with urothelial cancer. CDR3 DNA: TGTGCCAGCAGCTTAGACCTACCAGGGACAGGGTTTAGTAATGAGCAGTTCTTC. Amino acids: CASSLDLPGTGFSNEQFF. The entire variable domain, with the rest obtained from reference TRBV11-2 and TRBJ2-1, is as follows: EAGVAQSPRYKIIEKRQSVAFWCNPISGHATLYWYQQILGQGPKLLIQFQNNGVVDDSQLPKDRFSAERLKGVDSTLKIQPAKLEDSAVYLCASSLDLPGTGFSNEQFFGPGTRLTVL.